Relative to its sample, the clone carrying this T cell receptor beta chain is medium-sized (0.01 to 0.1%). Among the patients, none had received any treatment before thyroid surgery. This entry belongs to a study of metastatic and nonmetastatic thyroid tumors. Study details: Both malignant and benign thyroid patients supplied peripheral blood and tumor or nodule tissue samples, across which the repertoires of these patients were then compared.

MiXCR re-clonotyped the PCR reads for TCRdb. This sample yields about 17,000 clones, of which about 32% are seen a single time; approximately 25% belongs to the top ten. With V trimmed by 3 bases and J by 0 bases, 4 bases remained unmatched. The germline gives CDR1 DFQATT, CDR2 SNEGSKA (reference sequence). The CDR3 runs to 15 residues. The TCR sequence derives from a male donor with papillary thyroid cancer or a benign thyroid nodule (not recorded which). Some clones in this sample may be carry-over from other donors' samples. Sequencing input: tumor tissue. The genes are TRBV20-1 and TRBJ2-7; 11 positions agree with TRBD1. The CDR3 sequence: CSASSGTGGSYEQYF. CDR3 DNA sequence: TGCAGTGCTAGTAGTGGGACAGGGGGCTCCTACGAGCAGTACTTC.